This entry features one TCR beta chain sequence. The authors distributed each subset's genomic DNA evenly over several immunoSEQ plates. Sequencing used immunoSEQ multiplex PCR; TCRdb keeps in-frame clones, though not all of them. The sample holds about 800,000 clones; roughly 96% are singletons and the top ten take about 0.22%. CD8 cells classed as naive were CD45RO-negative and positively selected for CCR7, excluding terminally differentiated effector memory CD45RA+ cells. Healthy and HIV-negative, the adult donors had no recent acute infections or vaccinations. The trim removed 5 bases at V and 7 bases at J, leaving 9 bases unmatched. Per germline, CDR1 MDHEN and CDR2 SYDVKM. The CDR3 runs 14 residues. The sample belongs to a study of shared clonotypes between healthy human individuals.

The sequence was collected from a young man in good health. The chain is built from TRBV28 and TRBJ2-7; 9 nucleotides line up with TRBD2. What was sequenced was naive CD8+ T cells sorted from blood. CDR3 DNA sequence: TGTGCCAGCAGTAGATTAGCGGGAGCCAGTGAGCAGTACTTC. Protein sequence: CASSRLAGASEQYF. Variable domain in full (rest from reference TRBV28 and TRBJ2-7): DVKVTQSSRYLVKRTGEKVFLECVQDMDHENMFWYRQDPGLGLRLIYFSYDVKMKEKGDIPEGYSVSREKKERFSLILESASTNQTSMYLCASSRLAGASEQYFGPGTRLTVT.